This T cell receptor beta chain was retrieved from a study of shared clonotypes between healthy human individuals. Whole-study results and caveats: Shared clonotypes: 4.5% to 5% naive CD4, about 3.5% naive CD8, about 2.4% memory CD4, 0.4% to 0.5% memory CD8.

Recent acute infections and vaccinations were absent in the healthy HIV-negative adult donors. The CDR3 is 12 residues long. V lost 5 bases and J 5 bases, leaving 6 bases between the germline ends. Germline V lookup: CDR1 WSHSY, CDR2 SAAADI. The assay was immunoSEQ multiplex PCR, and TCRdb's table has in-frame clones only and misses some. The sample gives approximately 400,000 clones, 95% to 97% of which show up once; approximately 0.32% is in the top ten. About this clone itself: The antigen is unknown.

The rearrangement joins TRBV10-2 to TRBJ2-2, with unresolved D. The source of this sequence is a man aged 30 to 39 in good health. The sample consisted of memory CD8+ T cells sorted from blood. Stated subset: CD45RO+ cells pooled with CCR7-negative TemRA cells. The DNA of the CDR3 is TGCGCCAGCAGTTGGGGAACCGGGGAGCTGTTTTTT. Protein product: CASSWGTGELFF.